This TCR beta chain was retrieved from a study of blood T cells in healthy people across ages. Notes on the study in general: Researchers judged that diversity estimates from one million T cells fell short of true values. Older age coincided with a roughly linear decline in TCR beta diversity per million T cells. PBMC samples, being unsorted, prevented any conclusive comparison of naive and antigen-experienced cells.

Only a few counts were recorded for this clonotype. What it binds is unknown. Peripheral blood samples of 9.5 to 10 milliliters were drawn from each donor. V lost 5 bases, J lost 5 bases, and 12 bases lay in between. Germline V gives CDR1 SGHTA, CDR2 FQGNSA. The CDR3 covers 13 residues. Primers used in a second PCR of about 7 to 11 cycles were a sample-barcoded 5' primer and a J-beta primer mix. TCRdb re-analysed the 5' RACE reads in MiXCR, keeping a single row per CDR3 protein. Of 790,000 or so distinct CDR3 sequences in the sample, about half are singletons; the top ten hold roughly 18%. The sequence was collected from a man at least 80 years old in good health. The sequenced material came from blood. V gene TRBV7-2 combines with J gene TRBJ2-5; D ambiguous. CDR3 residues: CASSITGRETQYF. CDR3 coding DNA: TGTGCCAGCAGCATAACCGGTCGGGAGACCCAGTACTTC.